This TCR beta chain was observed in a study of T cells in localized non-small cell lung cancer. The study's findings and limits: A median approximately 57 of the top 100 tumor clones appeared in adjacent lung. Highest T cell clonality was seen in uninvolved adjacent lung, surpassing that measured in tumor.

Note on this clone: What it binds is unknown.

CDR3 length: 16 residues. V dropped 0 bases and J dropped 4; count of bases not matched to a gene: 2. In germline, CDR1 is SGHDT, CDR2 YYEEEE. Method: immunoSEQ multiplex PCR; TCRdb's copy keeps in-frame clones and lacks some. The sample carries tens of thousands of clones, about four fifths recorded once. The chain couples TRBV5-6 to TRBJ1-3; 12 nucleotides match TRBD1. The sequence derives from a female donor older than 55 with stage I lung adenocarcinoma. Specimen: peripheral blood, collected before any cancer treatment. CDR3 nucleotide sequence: TGTGCCAGCAGCTTGGCCGGGACAGGGGGCGGAAACACCATATATTTT. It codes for CASSLAGTGGGNTIYF.